Listed below are T cell receptor beta chains from one sample, sequenced in a study of shared clonotypes between healthy human individuals. TCRdb's table, derived via immunoSEQ multiplex PCR, lists solely in-frame clones and lacks some. Of some 2,000,000 clones detected, about 95% appear once; the ten largest clones hold roughly 1%. Sequencing input: naive CD8+ T cells sorted from blood. The receptors shown here come from a man aged 18 to 29 in good health. CDR3s include the opening cysteine and the closing phenylalanine or tryptophan. Each record gives: J gene, V gene, D gene, clone size, CDR3 DNA, CDR3 protein. A D gene is named only where the DNA matches it firmly. The size of a clone is reported for some rows only, either as once, few or many, or as a class for expanded clones.

j_call: TRBJ2-6
v_call: TRBV2
d_call: NA
clone_size: few
cdr3_nt: TGTGCCAGCAGTGACGAAGGAGGGGCTGGGGCCAACGTCCTGACTTTC
cdr3_aa: CASSDEGGAGANVLTF

j_call: TRBJ2-1
v_call: TRBV30
d_call: NA
clone_size: NA
cdr3_nt: TGTGCCTGGAGTGTCGTATCCAATGAGCAGTTCTTC
cdr3_aa: CAWSVVSNEQFF

j_call: TRBJ2-2
v_call: TRBV5-1
d_call: NA
clone_size: NA
cdr3_nt: TGCGCCATTACCATAGGAGGACGAGGTAGGAACACCGGGGAGCTGTTTTTT
cdr3_aa: CAITIGGRGRNTGELFF

j_call: TRBJ2-3
v_call: TRBV6-6
d_call: TRBD2
clone_size: NA
cdr3_nt: TGTGCCAGCAGTTACGGGACTAGCGGGAGCACAGATACGCAGTATTTT
cdr3_aa: CASSYGTSGSTDTQYF

j_call: TRBJ2-1
v_call: TRBV6-6
d_call: NA
clone_size: NA
cdr3_nt: TGTGCCAGCACCCTCGGGAGAGTCGGCTATGAGCAGTTCTTC
cdr3_aa: CASTLGRVGYEQFF

j_call: TRBJ2-5
v_call: TRBV4-1
d_call: NA
clone_size: NA
cdr3_nt: TGCGCCAGCAGCCAAGACCCCCAGTGGAAAGGGACCCAGTACTTC
cdr3_aa: CASSQDPQWKGTQYF

j_call: TRBJ1-4
v_call: TRBV10-2
d_call: TRBD1
clone_size: once
cdr3_nt: TGCGCCAGCAGTGAGAAGGGACAGTTAAATGAAAAACTGTTTTTT
cdr3_aa: CASSEKGQLNEKLFF

j_call: TRBJ2-7
v_call: TRBV6-1
d_call: TRBD1
clone_size: NA
cdr3_nt: TGTGCCAGCAGAGAGGACAGGGGGCCAACCTACGAGCAGTACTTC
cdr3_aa: CASREDRGPTYEQYF

j_call: TRBJ1-1
v_call: TRBV19
d_call: NA
clone_size: NA
cdr3_nt: TGTGCCAGTAGTATAGGTTCGGGGGGCGACACTGAAGCTTTCTTT
cdr3_aa: CASSIGSGGDTEAFF

j_call: TRBJ2-1
v_call: TRBV5-1
d_call: NA
clone_size: NA
cdr3_nt: TGCGCCAGCAGCTTGGAGGCCCAGGGCTCCTACAATGAGCAGTTCTTC
cdr3_aa: CASSLEAQGSYNEQFF

j_call: TRBJ2-7
v_call: TRBV4-1
d_call: NA
clone_size: NA
cdr3_nt: TGCGCCAGCAGCCAAGTCCTAGCTTACGAGCAGTACTTC
cdr3_aa: CASSQVLAYEQYF

j_call: TRBJ2-7
v_call: TRBV7-9
d_call: TRBD1
clone_size: NA
cdr3_nt: TGTGCCAGCAGCTTTTCCTACGGGACAGGGGACGACGAGCAGTACTTC
cdr3_aa: CASSFSYGTGDDEQYF

j_call: TRBJ2-7
v_call: TRBV14
d_call: NA
clone_size: NA
cdr3_nt: TGTGCCAGCAGCCGGGTCCTATCAGCCGTCATCTACGAGCAGTACTTC
cdr3_aa: CASSRVLSAVIYEQYF

j_call: TRBJ2-3
v_call: TRBV25-1
d_call: TRBD2
clone_size: NA
cdr3_nt: TGTGCCAGCAGAGGGACTAGCGGTGCAGATACGCAGTATTTT
cdr3_aa: CASRGTSGADTQYF

j_call: TRBJ1-1
v_call: TRBV6-5
d_call: NA
clone_size: NA
cdr3_nt: TGTGCCAGCAGTTACTCGGCAGGGAACACTGAAGCTTTCTTT
cdr3_aa: CASSYSAGNTEAFF

j_call: TRBJ2-2
v_call: TRBV29-1
d_call: NA
clone_size: NA
cdr3_nt: TGCAGCGTTGAACTGGGGGGCGGTTCCGGGGAGCTGTTTTTT
cdr3_aa: CSVELGGGSGELFF

j_call: TRBJ1-1
v_call: TRBV28
d_call: NA
clone_size: NA
cdr3_nt: TGTGCCAGCAGCCCACCTTCGGGGAGCACTGAAGCTTTCTTT
cdr3_aa: CASSPPSGSTEAFF

j_call: TRBJ2-5
v_call: TRBV7-2
d_call: TRBD2
clone_size: NA
cdr3_nt: TGTGCCAGCAGCTTAGACCCGACTAGCGGGGCATGGGAGACCCAGTACTTC
cdr3_aa: CASSLDPTSGAWETQYF

j_call: TRBJ1-5
v_call: TRBV2
d_call: NA
clone_size: NA
cdr3_nt: TGTGCCAGCAGTCCCCGGAGCACAAATAACCAGCCCCAGCATTTT
cdr3_aa: CASSPRSTNNQPQHF

j_call: TRBJ2-7
v_call: TRBV5-6
d_call: TRBD1
clone_size: NA
cdr3_nt: TGTGCCAGCAGCTTAAGTCCCCGGACAGGGAGCTCCTACGAGCAGTACTTC
cdr3_aa: CASSLSPRTGSSYEQYF

j_call: TRBJ2-7
v_call: TRBV6-1
d_call: TRBD2
clone_size: NA
cdr3_nt: TGTGCCAGCAGTGAGTTACTAGCGGGATACCACGAGCAGTACTTC
cdr3_aa: CASSELLAGYHEQYF

j_call: TRBJ2-3
v_call: TRBV9
d_call: NA
clone_size: NA
cdr3_nt: TGTGCCAGCTCACACTCAAGGGGGGCAGATACGCAGTATTTT
cdr3_aa: CASSHSRGADTQYF

j_call: TRBJ2-7
v_call: TRBV28
d_call: NA
clone_size: NA
cdr3_nt: TGTGCCAGCAGTTTGATGCGTGGGGGGGCGGGATACGAGCAGTACTTC
cdr3_aa: CASSLMRGGAGYEQYF

j_call: TRBJ1-1
v_call: TRBV4-3
d_call: NA
clone_size: NA
cdr3_nt: TGCGCCAGCAGCCACCTGGAGGGGGGGACTGAAGCTTTCTTT
cdr3_aa: CASSHLEGGTEAFF

j_call: TRBJ2-7
v_call: TRBV6-5
d_call: TRBD1
clone_size: once
cdr3_nt: TGTGCCAGCAGTCCGGGGACAGCCTACGAGCAGTACTTC
cdr3_aa: CASSPGTAYEQYF

j_call: TRBJ2-7
v_call: TRBV7-9
d_call: TRBD1
clone_size: NA
cdr3_nt: TGTGCCAGCAGCGGGGGAGGGACAGGGTCCTACGAGCAGTACTTC
cdr3_aa: CASSGGGTGSYEQYF

j_call: TRBJ1-1
v_call: TRBV5-1
d_call: NA
clone_size: NA
cdr3_nt: TGCGCCAGCAGAGATCCGGATAACTTAAACACTGAAGCTTTCTTT
cdr3_aa: CASRDPDNLNTEAFF

j_call: TRBJ1-4
v_call: TRBV27
d_call: NA
clone_size: NA
cdr3_nt: TGTGCCAGCACCAAGGGAGGGGTCGGGGAAAAACTGTTTTTT
cdr3_aa: CASTKGGVGEKLFF

j_call: TRBJ2-7
v_call: TRBV6-6
d_call: TRBD1
clone_size: NA
cdr3_nt: TGTGCCAGCAGTAAAACCGGGACAGGGTTATACGAGCAGTACTTC
cdr3_aa: CASSKTGTGLYEQYF

j_call: TRBJ1-4
v_call: TRBV30
d_call: NA
clone_size: NA
cdr3_nt: TGTGCCTGGAGCGGTGAGGGAAATGAAAAACTGTTTTTT
cdr3_aa: CAWSGEGNEKLFF

j_call: TRBJ2-7
v_call: TRBV4-1
d_call: TRBD2
clone_size: NA
cdr3_nt: TGCGCCAGCAGCCTTATTAGCGGGGACTCCTACGAGCAGTACTTC
cdr3_aa: CASSLISGDSYEQYF

j_call: TRBJ2-7
v_call: TRBV14
d_call: TRBD1
clone_size: NA
cdr3_nt: TGTGCCAGCAGCCCTATTCCGGGACAGGGAGGCGAGCAGTACTTC
cdr3_aa: CASSPIPGQGGEQYF

j_call: TRBJ2-2
v_call: TRBV13
d_call: TRBD1
clone_size: NA
cdr3_nt: TGTGCCAGCAGCACCCGGGACAGGGGGCAGAACACCGGGGAGCTGTTTTTT
cdr3_aa: CASSTRDRGQNTGELFF

j_call: TRBJ2-7
v_call: TRBV6-5
d_call: NA
clone_size: NA
cdr3_nt: TGTGCCAGCAGTTACTCGACAGGACCTAATATCTACGAGCAGTACTTC
cdr3_aa: CASSYSTGPNIYEQYF

j_call: TRBJ1-2
v_call: TRBV9
d_call: NA
clone_size: NA
cdr3_nt: TGTGCCAGCAGCGTAGGGGGGAGCACCTATGGCTACACCTTC
cdr3_aa: CASSVGGSTYGYTF

j_call: TRBJ1-6
v_call: TRBV27
d_call: NA
clone_size: NA
cdr3_nt: TGTGCCAGCAAAGTGATAGGAGGCGAAAATTCACCCCTCCACTTT
cdr3_aa: CASKVIGGENSPLHF

j_call: TRBJ2-3
v_call: TRBV15
d_call: NA
clone_size: NA
cdr3_nt: TGTGCCACCAGCAGAGAAGGCGGCACAGATACGCAGTATTTT
cdr3_aa: CATSREGGTDTQYF

j_call: TRBJ1-1
v_call: TRBV7-8
d_call: NA
clone_size: NA
cdr3_nt: TGTGCCAGCAGCTTTTTTACCAGTATGAACACTGAAGCTTTCTTT
cdr3_aa: CASSFFTSMNTEAFF

j_call: TRBJ2-7
v_call: TRBV7-9
d_call: NA
clone_size: NA
cdr3_nt: TGTGCCAGCAGCTTGGACTCTCTGGCCTACGAGCAGTACTTC
cdr3_aa: CASSLDSLAYEQYF

j_call: TRBJ1-2
v_call: TRBV10-3
d_call: NA
clone_size: once
cdr3_nt: TGTGCCATCAGTGAGTCCAGGGACGACTATGGCTACACCTTC
cdr3_aa: CAISESRDDYGYTF

j_call: TRBJ2-7
v_call: TRBV4-1
d_call: NA
clone_size: NA
cdr3_nt: TGCGCCAGCAGCCCACTCTTCGGAACCTACGAGCAGTACTTC
cdr3_aa: CASSPLFGTYEQYF